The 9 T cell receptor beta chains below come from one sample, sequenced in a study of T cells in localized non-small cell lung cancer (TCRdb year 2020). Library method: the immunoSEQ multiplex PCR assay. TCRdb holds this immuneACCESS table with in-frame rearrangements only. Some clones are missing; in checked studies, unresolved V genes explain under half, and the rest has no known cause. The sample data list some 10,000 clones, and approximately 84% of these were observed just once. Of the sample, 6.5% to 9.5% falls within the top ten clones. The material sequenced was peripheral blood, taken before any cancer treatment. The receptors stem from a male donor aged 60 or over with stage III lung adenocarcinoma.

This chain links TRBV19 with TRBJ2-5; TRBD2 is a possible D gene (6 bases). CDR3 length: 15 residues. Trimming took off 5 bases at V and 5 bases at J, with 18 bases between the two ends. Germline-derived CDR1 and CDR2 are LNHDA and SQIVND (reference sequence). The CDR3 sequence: CASSPPGGKGETQYF. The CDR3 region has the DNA TGTGCCAGTAGTCCCCCCGGCGGGAAGGGTGAGACCCAGTACTTC.

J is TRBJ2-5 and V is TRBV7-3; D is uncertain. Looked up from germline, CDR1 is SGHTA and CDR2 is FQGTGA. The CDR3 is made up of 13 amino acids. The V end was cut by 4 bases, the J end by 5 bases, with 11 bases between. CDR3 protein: CASSWAGVETQYF. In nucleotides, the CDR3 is TGTGCCAGCAGCTGGGCCGGCGTGGAGACCCAGTACTTC.

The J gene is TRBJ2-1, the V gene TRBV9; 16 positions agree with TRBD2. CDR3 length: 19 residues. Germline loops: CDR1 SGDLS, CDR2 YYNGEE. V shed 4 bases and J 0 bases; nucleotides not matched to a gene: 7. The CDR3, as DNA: TGTGCCAGCAGCAAAACCGGGACTAGCGGGGGGGTCTCCTACAATGAGCAGTTCTTC. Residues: CASSKTGTSGGVSYNEQFF.

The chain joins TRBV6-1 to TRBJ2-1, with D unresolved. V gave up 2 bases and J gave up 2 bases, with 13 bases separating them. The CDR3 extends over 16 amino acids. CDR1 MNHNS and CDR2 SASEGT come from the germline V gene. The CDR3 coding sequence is TGTGCCAGCAGTGAATGGGCCCTGCCTACCTACAATGAGCAGTTCTTC. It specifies CASSEWALPTYNEQFF.

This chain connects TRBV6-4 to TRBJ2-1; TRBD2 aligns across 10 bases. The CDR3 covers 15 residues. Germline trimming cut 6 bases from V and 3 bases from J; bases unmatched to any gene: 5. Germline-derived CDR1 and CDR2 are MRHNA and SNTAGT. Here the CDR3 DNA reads TGTGCCAGCAGAGCGGGGGGGGGCCACTACAATGAGCAGTTCTTC. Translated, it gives CASRAGGGHYNEQFF.

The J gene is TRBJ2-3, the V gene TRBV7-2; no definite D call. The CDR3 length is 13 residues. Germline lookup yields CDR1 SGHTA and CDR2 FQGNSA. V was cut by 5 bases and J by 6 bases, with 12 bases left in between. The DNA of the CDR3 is TGTGCCAGCAGCCCGGACCGGTTGGATACGCAGTATTTT. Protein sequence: CASSPDRLDTQYF. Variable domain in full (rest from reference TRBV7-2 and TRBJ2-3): GAGVSQSPSNKVTEKGKDVELRCDPISGHTALYWYRQSLGQGLEFLIYFQGNSAPDKSGLPSDRFSAERTGGSVSTLTIQRTQQEDSAVYLCASSPDRLDTQYFGPGTRLTVL.

The CDR3 is CATGPNTEAFF. CDR3 DNA sequence: TGTGCCACCGGCCCGAACACTGAAGCTTTCTTT. This chain joins TRBV6-5 and TRBJ1-1; no definite D call. V lost 10 bases to trimming and J lost 1 base, with 7 bases between them. The CDR3 totals 11 residues. Germline V lookup: CDR1 MNHEY, CDR2 SVGAGI.

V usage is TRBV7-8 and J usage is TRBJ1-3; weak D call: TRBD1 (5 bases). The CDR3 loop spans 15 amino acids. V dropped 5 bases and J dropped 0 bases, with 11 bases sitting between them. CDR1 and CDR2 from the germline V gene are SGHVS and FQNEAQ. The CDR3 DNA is TGTGCCAGCAGCCCGACAGCGAGCTCTGGAAACACCATATATTTT. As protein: CASSPTASSGNTIYF.

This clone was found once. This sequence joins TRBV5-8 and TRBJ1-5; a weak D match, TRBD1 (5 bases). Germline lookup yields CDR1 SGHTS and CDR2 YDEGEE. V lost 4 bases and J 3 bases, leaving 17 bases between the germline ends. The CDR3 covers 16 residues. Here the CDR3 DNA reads TGTGCCAGCAGCCCCGGGACCGCTCCCCTCAATCAGCCCCAGCATTTT. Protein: CASSPGTAPLNQPQHF.